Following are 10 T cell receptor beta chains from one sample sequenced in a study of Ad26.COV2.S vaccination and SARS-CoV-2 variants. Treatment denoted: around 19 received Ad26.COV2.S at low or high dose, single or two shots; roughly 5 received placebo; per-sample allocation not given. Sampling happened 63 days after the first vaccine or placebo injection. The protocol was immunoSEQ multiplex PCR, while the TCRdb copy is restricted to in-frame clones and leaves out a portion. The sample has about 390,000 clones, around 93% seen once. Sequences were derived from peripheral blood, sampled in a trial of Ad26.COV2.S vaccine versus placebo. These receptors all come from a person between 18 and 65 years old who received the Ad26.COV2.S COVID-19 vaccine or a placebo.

Here the CDR3 reads CASSQKTDGSYGYTF. CDR3 nucleotide sequence: TGTGCCAGCAGCCAAAAAACCGACGGGAGCTATGGCTACACCTTC. The chain couples TRBV3-1 (or the pseudogene TRBV3-2) to TRBJ1-2; D ambiguous. The CDR3 loop spans 15 amino acids. CDR1 and CDR2 from the germline V gene are LGHDT and YNNKEL (reference sequence). V lost 2 bases, J lost 4 bases, and 14 bases lay in between.

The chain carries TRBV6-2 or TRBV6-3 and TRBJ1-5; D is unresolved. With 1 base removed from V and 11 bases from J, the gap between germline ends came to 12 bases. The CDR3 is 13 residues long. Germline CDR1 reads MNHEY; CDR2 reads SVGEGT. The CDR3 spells CASSYFGVASQHF. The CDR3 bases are TGTGCCAGCAGTTACTTTGGGGTGGCATCCCAGCATTTT.

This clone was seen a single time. This CDR3 is CASSTPGQNYGYTF. The CDR3 DNA sequence: TGTGCCAGCAGTACTCCGGGACAGAACTATGGCTACACCTTC. The rearrangement joins TRBV6-5 to TRBJ1-2, with 7 nucleotides matching TRBD1. In germline, CDR1 is MNHEY, CDR2 SVGAGI. The CDR3 is 14 residues long. Germline trimming cut 5 bases from V and 2 bases from J; bases unmatched to any gene: 5.

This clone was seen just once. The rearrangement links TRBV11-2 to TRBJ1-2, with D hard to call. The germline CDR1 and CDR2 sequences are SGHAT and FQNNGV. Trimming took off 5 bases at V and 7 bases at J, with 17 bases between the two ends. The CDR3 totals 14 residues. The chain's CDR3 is CASSEREFWGGYTF. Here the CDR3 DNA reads TGTGCCAGCAGCGAACGAGAGTTTTGGGGTGGCTACACCTTC.

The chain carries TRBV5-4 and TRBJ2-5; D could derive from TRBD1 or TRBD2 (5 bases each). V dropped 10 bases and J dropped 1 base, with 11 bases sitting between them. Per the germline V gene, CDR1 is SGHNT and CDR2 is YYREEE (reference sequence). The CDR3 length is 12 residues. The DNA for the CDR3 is TGTGCCGGTGGGGGTCTCCAAGAGACCCAGTACTTC. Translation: CAGGGLQETQYF. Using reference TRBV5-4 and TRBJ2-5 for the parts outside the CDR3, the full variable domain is ETGVTQSPTHLIKTRGQQVTLRCSSQSGHNTVSWYQQALGQGPQFIFQYYREEENGRGNFPPRFSGLQFPNYSSELNVNALELDDSALYLCAGGGLQETQYFGPGTRLLVL.

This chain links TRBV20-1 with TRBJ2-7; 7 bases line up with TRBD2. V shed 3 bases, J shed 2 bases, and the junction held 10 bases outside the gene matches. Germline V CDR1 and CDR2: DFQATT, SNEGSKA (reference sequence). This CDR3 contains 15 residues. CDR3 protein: CSASRAAGSTYEQYF. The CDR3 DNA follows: TGCAGTGCTAGTCGGGCAGCGGGGTCTACCTACGAGCAGTACTTC.

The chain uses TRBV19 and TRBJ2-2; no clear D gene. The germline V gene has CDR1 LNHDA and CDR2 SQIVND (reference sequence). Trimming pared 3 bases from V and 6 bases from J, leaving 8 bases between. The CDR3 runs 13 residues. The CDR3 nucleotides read TGTGCCAGTAGTATCGACAAGGCCGGGGAGCTGTTTTTT. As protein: CASSIDKAGELFF.

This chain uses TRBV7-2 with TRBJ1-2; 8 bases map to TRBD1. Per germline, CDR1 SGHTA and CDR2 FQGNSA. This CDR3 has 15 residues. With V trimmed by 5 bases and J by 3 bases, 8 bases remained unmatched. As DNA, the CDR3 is TGTGCCAGCAGCGGACCGGACAGGGCTGACTATGGCTACACCTTC. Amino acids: CASSGPDRADYGYTF.

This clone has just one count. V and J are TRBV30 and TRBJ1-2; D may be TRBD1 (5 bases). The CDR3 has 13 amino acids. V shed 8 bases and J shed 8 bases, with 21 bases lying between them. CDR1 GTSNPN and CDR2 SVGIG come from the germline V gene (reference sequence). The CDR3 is CALIRGVIYGYTF. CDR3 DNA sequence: TGTGCCCTAATACGGGGGGTTATCTACGGCTACACCTTC.

For the CDR3, the DNA is TGTGCCAGCAGCCGTTCCCGGGGTTTCACAGATACGCAGTATTTT. This translates into CASSRSRGFTDTQYF. The genes are TRBV3-1 (or the pseudogene TRBV3-2) and TRBJ2-3, with D tentatively TRBD2 (5 bases). Germline CDR1 is LGHDT and CDR2 is YNNKEL (reference sequence). The V gene lost 4 bases and the J gene lost 2 bases, with 13 bases spanning the gap. This CDR3 is 15 amino acids long.